This T cell receptor beta chain was observed in a study of metastatic and nonmetastatic thyroid tumors. Background on the study: Peripheral blood and tumor or nodule samples from malignant and benign thyroid patients were compared. Regarding the study as a whole: Reports indicated that malignant thyroid tumors showed significantly higher TCR beta diversity than benign nodules did, in blood and tumor.

The authors' processing: In papillary thyroid cancer, a distant-metastasis classifier was built using CDR3 differences across clinicopathological groups. TCRdb reassembled clones from the PCR reads with MiXCR. These V and J calls rely on TCRdb rather than the paper's analysis. Of 30,000 or so clones in the sample, approximately 17% were seen once. Germline V gene data show CDR1 as SGHTA and CDR2 as FQGTGA. This CDR3 has 14 residues. With V trimmed by 5 bases and J by 6 bases, 5 bases remained unmatched. Many counts were recorded for this clone. Antigen specificity is unknown. The same CDR3 also results from other DNA sequences found in this sample. Before thyroid surgery, none of the patients had received any treatment.

Sequencing used blood. The receptor's source is a female donor with papillary thyroid cancer or a benign thyroid nodule (not recorded which). Some clones in this sample may be carry-over from other donors' samples. The chain carries TRBV7-3 and TRBJ2-3; 10 bases line up with TRBD2. The CDR3 DNA follows: TGTGCCAGCAGCACCGGGACTAGCGCGGATACGCAGTATTTT. Translating gives CASSTGTSADTQYF.